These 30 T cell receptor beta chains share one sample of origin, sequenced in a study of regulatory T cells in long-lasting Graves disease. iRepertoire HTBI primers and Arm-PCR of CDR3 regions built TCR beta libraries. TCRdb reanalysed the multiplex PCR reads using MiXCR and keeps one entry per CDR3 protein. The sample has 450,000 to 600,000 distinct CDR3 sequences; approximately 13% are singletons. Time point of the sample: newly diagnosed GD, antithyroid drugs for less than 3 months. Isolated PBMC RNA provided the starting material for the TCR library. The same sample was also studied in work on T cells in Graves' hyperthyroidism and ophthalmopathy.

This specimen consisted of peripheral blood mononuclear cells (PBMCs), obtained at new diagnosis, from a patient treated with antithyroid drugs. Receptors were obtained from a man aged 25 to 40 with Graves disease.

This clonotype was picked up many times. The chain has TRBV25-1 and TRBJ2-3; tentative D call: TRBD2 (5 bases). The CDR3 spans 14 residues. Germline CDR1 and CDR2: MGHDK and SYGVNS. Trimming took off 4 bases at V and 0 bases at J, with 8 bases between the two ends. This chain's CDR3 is CASSGRTSTDTQYF. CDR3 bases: TGTGCCAGCAGTGGCCGGACTAGCACAGATACGCAGTATTTT. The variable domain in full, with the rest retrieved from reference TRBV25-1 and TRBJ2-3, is EADIYQTPRYLVIGTGKKITLECSQTMGHDKMYWYQQDPGMELHLIHYSYGVNSTEKGDLSSESTVSRIRTEHFPLTLESARPSHTSQYLCASSGRTSTDTQYFGPGTRLTVL.

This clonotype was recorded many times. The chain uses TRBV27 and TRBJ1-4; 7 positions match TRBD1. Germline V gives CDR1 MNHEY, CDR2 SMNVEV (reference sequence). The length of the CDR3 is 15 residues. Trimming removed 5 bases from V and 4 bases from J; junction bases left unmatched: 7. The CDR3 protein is CASSLLTGNNEKLFF. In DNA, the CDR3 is TGTGCCAGCAGTCTCCTGACAGGGAATAATGAAAAACTGTTTTTT.

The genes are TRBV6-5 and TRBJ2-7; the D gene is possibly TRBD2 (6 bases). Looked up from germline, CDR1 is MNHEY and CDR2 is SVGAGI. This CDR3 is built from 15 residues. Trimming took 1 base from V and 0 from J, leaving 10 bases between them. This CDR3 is CASSYYGEDSYEQYF. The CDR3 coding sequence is TGTGCCAGCAGTTACTATGGGGAGGACTCCTACGAGCAGTACTTC.

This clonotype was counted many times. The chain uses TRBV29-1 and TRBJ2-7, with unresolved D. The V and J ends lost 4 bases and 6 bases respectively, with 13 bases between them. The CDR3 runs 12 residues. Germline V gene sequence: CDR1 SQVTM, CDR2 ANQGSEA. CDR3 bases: TGCAGCGTTGTCGGCGGAGTACGCGAGCAGTACTTC. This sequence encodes CSVVGGVREQYF.

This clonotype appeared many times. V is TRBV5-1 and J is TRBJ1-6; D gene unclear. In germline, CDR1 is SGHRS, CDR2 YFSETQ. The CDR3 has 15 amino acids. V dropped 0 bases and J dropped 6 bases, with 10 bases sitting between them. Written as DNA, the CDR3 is TGCGCCAGCAGCTTGGCCTGGCAAGCTAATTCACCCCTCCACTTT. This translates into CASSLAWQANSPLHF.

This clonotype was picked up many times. Here the CDR3 DNA reads TGCAGCGTTTTATTTAACACTGAAGCTTTCTTT. Its protein is CSVLFNTEAFF. J is TRBJ1-1 and V is TRBV29-1, with D uncertain. The CDR3 length is 11 residues. The V end lost 5 bases, the J end lost 2 bases, and 6 bases lay between the germline ends. Germline-derived CDR1 and CDR2 are SQVTM and ANQGSEA.

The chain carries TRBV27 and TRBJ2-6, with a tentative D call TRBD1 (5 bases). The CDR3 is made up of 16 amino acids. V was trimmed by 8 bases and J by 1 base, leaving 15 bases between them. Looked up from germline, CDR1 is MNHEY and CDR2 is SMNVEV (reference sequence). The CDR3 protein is CASGKVGESGANVLTF. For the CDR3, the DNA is TGTGCCAGCGGAAAGGTAGGGGAATCTGGGGCCAACGTCCTGACTTTC.

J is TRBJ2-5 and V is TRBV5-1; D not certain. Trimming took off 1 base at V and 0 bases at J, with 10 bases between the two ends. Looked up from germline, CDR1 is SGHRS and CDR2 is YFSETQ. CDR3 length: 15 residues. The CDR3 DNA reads TGCGCCAGCAGCTTGTCGGCACAGTACCAAGAGACCCAGTACTTC. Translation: CASSLSAQYQETQYF.

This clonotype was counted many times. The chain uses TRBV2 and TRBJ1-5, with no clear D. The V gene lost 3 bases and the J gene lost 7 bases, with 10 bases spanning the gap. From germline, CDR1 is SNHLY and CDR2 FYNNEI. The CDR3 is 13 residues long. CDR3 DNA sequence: TGTGCCAGCAGTGACGAAAGGTTACAGCCCCAGCATTTT. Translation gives CASSDERLQPQHF. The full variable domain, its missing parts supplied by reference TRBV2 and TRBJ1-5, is EPEVTQTPSHQVTQMGQEVILRCVPISNHLYFYWYRQILGQKVEFLVSFYNNEISEKSEIFDDQFSVERPDGSNFTLKIRSTKLEDSAMYFCASSDERLQPQHFGDGTRLSIL.

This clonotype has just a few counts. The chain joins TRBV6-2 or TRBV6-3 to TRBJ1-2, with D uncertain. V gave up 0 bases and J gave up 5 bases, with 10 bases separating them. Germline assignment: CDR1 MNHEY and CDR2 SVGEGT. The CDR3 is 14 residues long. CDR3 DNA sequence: TGTGCCAGCAGTTACTCATTGGCGGATTATGGCTACACCTTC. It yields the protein CASSYSLADYGYTF.

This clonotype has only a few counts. The CDR3 sequence: CASSTPSSGGHNEQFF. CDR3 in DNA: TGTGCCAGCAGCACACCCTCTAGCGGGGGACACAATGAGCAGTTCTTC. V gene TRBV13 combines with J gene TRBJ2-1; 10 bases line up with TRBD2. Germline-derived CDR1 and CDR2 are PRHDT and FYEKMQ (reference sequence). This CDR3 has 16 amino acids. J was trimmed by 5 bases and V by 5 bases; bases with no gene match: 9.

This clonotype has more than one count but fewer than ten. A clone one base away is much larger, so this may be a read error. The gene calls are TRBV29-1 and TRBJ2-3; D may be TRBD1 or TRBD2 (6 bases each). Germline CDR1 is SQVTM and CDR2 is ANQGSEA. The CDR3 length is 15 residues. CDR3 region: CSVPGGGSSTDTRYF. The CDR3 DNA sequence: TGCAGCGTGCCCGGGGGCGGCTCTAGCACAGATACGCGGTATTTT.

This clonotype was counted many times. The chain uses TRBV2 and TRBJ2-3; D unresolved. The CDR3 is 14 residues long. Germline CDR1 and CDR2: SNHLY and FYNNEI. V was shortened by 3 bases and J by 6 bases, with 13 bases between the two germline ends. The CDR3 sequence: CASSEGLLTDTQYF. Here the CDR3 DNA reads TGTGCCAGCAGTGAGGGTTTACTGACGGATACGCAGTATTTT.

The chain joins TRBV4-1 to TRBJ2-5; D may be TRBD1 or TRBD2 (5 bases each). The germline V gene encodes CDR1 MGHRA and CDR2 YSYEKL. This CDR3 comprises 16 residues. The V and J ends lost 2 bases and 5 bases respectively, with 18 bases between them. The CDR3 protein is CASSQPPGTQAETQYF. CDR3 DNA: TGCGCCAGCAGCCAACCCCCCGGGACCCAGGCGGAGACCCAGTACTTC.

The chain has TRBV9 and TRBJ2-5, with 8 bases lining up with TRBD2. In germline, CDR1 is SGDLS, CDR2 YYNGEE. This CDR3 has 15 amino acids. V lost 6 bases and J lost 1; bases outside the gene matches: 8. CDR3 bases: TGTGCCAGCACACCGGGGGGGAGGACCCAAGAGACCCAGTACTTC. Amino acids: CASTPGGRTQETQYF.

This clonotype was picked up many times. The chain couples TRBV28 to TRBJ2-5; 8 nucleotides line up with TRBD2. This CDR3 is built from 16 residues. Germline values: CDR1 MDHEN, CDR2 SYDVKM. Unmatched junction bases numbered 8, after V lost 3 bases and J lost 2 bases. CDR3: CASSFRLAGGQETQYF. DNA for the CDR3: TGTGCCAGCAGTTTTAGGCTGGCGGGGGGACAAGAGACCCAGTACTTC.

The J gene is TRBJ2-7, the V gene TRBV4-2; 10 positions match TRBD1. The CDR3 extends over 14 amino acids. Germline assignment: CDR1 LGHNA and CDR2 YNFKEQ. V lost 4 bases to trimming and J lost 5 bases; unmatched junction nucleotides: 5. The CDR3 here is CASSPRTGGDEQYF. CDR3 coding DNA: TGTGCCAGCAGCCCCCGGACAGGGGGAGACGAGCAGTACTTC.

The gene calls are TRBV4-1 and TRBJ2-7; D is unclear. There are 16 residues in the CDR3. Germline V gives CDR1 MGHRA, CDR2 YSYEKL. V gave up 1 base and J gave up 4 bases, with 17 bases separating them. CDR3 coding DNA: TGCGCCAGCAGCCAAGGGGTCCTCCAGGTCCCTTACGAGCAGTACTTC. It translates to CASSQGVLQVPYEQYF.

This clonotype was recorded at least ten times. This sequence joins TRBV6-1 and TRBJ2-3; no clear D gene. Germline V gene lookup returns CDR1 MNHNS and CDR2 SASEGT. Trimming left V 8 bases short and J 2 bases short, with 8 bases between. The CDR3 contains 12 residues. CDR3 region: CASAPSTDTQYF. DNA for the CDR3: TGTGCCAGCGCCCCTTCCACAGATACGCAGTATTTT.

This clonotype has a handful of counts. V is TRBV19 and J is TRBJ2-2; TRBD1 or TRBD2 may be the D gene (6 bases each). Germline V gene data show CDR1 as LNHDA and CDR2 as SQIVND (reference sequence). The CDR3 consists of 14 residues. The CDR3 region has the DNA TGTGTTACTGAGGAGGGGGGAGAGACCGGGGAGCTGTTTTTT. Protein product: CVTEEGGETGELFF.

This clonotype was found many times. The CDR3 DNA is TGTGCCAGCAGCCGTAGCCGGGGTTCCTACAATGAGCAGTTCTTC. Translated: CASSRSRGSYNEQFF. The chain carries TRBV14 and TRBJ2-1, with a tentative D call TRBD2 (5 bases). Trimming pared 4 bases from V and 1 base from J, leaving 11 bases between. This CDR3 is 15 amino acids long. CDR1 is SGHDN and CDR2 is FVKESK in the germline V gene.

This chain's CDR3 is CASGSSGSYNEQFF. In DNA, the CDR3 is TGTGCCAGCGGGTCCAGCGGGAGTTACAATGAGCAGTTCTTC. The chain recombines TRBV19 with TRBJ2-1, with 8 bases fitting TRBD2. Unmatched junction bases numbered 8, after V lost 9 bases and J lost 4 bases. The CDR3 consists of 14 residues. Germline values: CDR1 LNHDA, CDR2 SQIVND (reference sequence).

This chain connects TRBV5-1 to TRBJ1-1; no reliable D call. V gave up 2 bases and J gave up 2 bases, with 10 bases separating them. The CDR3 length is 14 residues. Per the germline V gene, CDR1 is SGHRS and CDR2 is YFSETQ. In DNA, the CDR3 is TGCGCCAGCAGCTTTGAAGGTGGCAACACTGAAGCTTTCTTT. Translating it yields CASSFEGGNTEAFF.

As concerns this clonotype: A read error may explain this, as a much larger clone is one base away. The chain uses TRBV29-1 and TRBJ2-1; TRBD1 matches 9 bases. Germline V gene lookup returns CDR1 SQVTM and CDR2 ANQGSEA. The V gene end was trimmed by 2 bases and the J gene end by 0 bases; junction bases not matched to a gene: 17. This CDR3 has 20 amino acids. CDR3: CSVENGLGQGHQSSYNEQFF. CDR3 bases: TGCAGCGTTGAAAATGGTTTGGGACAGGGTCACCAGAGCTCCTACAATGAGCAGTTCTTC.

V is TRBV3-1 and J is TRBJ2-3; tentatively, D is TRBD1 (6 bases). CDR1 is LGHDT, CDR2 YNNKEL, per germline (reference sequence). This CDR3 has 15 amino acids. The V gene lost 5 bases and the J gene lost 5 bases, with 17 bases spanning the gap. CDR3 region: CASSLKGDGRDTQYF. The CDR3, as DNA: TGTGCCAGCAGCTTGAAGGGGGACGGTAGAGATACGCAGTATTTT.

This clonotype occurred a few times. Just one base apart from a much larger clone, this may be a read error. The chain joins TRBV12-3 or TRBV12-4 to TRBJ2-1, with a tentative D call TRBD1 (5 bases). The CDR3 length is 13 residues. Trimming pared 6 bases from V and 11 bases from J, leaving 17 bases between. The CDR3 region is CASSRKGVYKQFF. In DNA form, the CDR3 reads TGTGCCAGCAGCCGGAAAGGGGTCTATAAGCAGTTCTTC.

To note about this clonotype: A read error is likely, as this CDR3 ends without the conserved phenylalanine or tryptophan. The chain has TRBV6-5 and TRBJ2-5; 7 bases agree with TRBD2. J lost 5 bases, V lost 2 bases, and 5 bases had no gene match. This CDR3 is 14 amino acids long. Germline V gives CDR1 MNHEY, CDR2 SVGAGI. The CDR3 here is CASSYGRAGETQYL. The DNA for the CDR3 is TGTGCCAGCAGTTACGGGAGGGCCGGGGAGACCCAGTACCTC.

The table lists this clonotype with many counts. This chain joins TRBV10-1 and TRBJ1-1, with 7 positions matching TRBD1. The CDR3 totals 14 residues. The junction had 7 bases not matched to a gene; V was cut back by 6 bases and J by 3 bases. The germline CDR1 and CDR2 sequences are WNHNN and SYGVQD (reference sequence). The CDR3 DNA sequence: TGCGCCAGCAGCCCCACAGGGGTGGACACTGAAGCTTTCTTT. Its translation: CASSPTGVDTEAFF.

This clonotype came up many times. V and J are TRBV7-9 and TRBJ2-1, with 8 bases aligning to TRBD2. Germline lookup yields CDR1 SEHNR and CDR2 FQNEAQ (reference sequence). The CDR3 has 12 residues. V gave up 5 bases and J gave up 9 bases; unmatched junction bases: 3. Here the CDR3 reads CASSRGGPEQFF. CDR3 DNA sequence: TGTGCCAGCAGCCGCGGGGGGCCTGAGCAGTTCTTC.

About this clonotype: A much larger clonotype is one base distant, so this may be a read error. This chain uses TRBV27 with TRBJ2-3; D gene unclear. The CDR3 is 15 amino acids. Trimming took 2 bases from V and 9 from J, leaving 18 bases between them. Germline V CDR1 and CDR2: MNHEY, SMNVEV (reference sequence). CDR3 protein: CASSLVRSALETQYF. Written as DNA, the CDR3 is TGTGCCAGCAGTTTAGTGCGGTCTGCCTTGGAAACGCAGTATTTT.